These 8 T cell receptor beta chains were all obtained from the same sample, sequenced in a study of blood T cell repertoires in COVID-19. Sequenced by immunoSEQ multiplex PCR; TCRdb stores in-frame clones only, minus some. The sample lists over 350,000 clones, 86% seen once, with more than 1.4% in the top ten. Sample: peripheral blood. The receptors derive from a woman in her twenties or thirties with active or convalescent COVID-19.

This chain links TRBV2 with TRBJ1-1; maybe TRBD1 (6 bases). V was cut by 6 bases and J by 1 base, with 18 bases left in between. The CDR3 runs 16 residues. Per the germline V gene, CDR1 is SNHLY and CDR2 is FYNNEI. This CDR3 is CASRGKMTTGNTEAFF. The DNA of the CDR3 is TGTGCCAGCAGGGGAAAAATGACGACAGGGAACACTGAAGCTTTCTTT.

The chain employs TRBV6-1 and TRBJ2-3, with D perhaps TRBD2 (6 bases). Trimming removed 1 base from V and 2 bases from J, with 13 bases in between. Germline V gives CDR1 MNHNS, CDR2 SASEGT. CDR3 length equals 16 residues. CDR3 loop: CASSEGGGKVTDTQYF. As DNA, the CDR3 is TGTGCCAGCAGTGAAGGGGGCGGGAAGGTCACAGATACGCAGTATTTT.

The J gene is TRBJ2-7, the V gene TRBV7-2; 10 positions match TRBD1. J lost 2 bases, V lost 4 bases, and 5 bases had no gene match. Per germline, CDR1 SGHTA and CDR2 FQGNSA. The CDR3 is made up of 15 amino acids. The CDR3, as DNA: TGTGCCAGCAGCTCGCGGACAGGGGGACCCTACGAGCAGTACTTC. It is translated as CASSSRTGGPYEQYF.

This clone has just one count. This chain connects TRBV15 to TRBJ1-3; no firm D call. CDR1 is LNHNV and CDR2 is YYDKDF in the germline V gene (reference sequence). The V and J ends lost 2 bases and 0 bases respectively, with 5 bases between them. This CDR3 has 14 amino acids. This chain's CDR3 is CATSRRDSGNTIYF. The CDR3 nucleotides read TGTGCCACCAGCAGAAGAGACTCTGGAAACACCATATATTTT.

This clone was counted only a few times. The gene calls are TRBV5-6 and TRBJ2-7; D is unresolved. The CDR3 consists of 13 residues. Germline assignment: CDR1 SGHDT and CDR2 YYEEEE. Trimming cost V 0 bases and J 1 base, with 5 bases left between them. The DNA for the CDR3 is TGTGCCAGCAGCTTGGTGGCTTCCTACGAGCAGTACTTC. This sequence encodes CASSLVASYEQYF.

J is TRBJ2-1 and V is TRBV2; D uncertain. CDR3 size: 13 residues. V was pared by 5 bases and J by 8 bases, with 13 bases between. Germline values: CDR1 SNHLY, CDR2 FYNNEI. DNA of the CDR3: TGTGCCAGCAGTTATAGTGACTGGGATGAGCAGTTCTTC. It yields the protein CASSYSDWDEQFF.

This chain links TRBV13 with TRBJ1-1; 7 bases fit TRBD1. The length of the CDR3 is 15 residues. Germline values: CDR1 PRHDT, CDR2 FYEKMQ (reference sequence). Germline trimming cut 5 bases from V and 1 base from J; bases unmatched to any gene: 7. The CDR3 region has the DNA TGTGCCAGCAGCCCCACCGGGACAGCGAACACTGAAGCTTTCTTT. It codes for CASSPTGTANTEAFF.

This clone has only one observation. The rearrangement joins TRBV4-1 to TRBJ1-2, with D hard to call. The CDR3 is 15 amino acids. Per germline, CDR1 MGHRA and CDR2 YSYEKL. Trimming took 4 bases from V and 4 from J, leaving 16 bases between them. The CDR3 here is CASSPDSSRGYGYTF. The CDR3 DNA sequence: TGCGCCAGCAGCCCTGACTCCTCCCGCGGCTATGGCTACACCTTC.